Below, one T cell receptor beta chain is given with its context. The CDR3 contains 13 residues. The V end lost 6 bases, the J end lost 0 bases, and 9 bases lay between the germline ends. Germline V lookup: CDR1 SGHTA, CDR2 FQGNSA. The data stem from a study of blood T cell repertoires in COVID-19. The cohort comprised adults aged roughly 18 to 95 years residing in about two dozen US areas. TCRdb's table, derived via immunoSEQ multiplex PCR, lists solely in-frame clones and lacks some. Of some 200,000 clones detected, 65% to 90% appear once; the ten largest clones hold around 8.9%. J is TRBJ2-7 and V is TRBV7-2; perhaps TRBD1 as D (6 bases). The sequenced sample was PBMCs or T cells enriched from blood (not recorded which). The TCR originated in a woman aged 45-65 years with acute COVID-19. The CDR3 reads CASSPTGSYEQYF. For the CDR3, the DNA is TGTGCCAGCAGTCCGACAGGCTCCTACGAGCAGTACTTC.